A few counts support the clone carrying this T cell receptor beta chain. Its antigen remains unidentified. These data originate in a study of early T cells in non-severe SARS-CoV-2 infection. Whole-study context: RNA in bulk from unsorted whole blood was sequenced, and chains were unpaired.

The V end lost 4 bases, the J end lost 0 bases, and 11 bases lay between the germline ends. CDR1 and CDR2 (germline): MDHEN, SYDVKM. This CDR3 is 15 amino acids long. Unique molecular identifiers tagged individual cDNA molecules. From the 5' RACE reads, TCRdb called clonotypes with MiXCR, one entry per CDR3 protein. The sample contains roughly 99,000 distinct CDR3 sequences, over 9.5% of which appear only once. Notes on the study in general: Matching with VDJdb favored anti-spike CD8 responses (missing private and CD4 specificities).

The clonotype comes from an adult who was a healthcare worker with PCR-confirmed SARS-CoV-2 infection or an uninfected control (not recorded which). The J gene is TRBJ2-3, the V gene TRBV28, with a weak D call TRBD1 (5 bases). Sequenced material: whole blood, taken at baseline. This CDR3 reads CASSSFRESTDTQYF. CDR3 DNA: TGTGCCAGCAGTTCTTTCAGGGAAAGCACAGATACGCAGTATTTT.